Sequencing of this TCR beta chain was carried out in a study of response to subunit inactivated influenza vaccine. V lost 6 bases to trimming and J lost 5 bases; unmatched junction nucleotides: 16. The CDR3 runs 18 residues. Via MiXCR, TCRdb re-called the RT-PCR reads, giving one row per CDR3 protein. The table has about 570,000 distinct CDR3 sequences, 10% to 12% seen once. A further study also used this sample, focusing on T cells expressing NK-cell markers. That source reports: With UMIs, 5'RACE template switching was used to make TCR beta cDNA.

The V call is TRBV12-3 or TRBV12-4, the J call TRBJ2-5, with 12 bases that match TRBD2. This TCR was recovered from a man aged 45-60 years who received an inactivated influenza vaccine. The sequenced sample was PBMCs from blood, obtained on the day of vaccination. CDR3 protein: CASRLAGGPIGGRETQYF. The CDR3 DNA reads TGTGCCAGCAGGCTAGCGGGGGGGCCTATTGGGGGCCGGGAGACCCAGTACTTC.